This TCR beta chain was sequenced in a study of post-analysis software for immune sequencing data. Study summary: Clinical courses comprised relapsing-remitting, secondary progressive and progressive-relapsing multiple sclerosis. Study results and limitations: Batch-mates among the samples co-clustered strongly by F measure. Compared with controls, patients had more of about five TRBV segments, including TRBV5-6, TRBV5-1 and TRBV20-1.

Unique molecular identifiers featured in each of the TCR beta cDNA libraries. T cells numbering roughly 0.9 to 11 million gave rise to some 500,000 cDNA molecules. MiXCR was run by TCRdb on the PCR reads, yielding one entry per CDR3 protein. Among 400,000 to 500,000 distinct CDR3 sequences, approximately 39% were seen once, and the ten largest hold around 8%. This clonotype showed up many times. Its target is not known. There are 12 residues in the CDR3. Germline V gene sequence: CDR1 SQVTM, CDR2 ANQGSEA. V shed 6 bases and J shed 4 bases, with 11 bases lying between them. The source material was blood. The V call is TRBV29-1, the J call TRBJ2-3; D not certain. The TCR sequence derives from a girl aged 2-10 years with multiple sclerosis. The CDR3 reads CSVLEAADTQYF. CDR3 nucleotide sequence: TGCAGCGTCCTAGAAGCAGCAGATACGCAGTATTTT.